The sequence of this T cell receptor beta chain was determined in a study of cytomegalovirus exposure and HLA in healthy donors. Study findings and constraints: Association with HLA alleles at 0.05 false discovery rate was found for 15,000 or so TCR beta sequences in a later analysis.

The PCR used 60 Vbeta and 13 Jbeta primers. Method: immunoSEQ multiplex PCR; TCRdb's copy keeps in-frame clones and lacks some. The listing records roughly 77,000 clones. With regard to this clone: Its antigen is undetermined.

This CDR3 is built from 16 residues. Trimming shortened V by 5 bases and J by 5 bases, and 21 bases separated the two germline ends. Germline CDR1 is SEHNR and CDR2 is FQNEAQ (reference sequence). This chain links TRBV7-9 with TRBJ2-5; D might be TRBD2 (6 bases). This receptor was identified in a female donor in good health and CMV-seropositive. Sequencing used PBMCs. The CDR3 DNA is TGTGCCAGCAGCCCCGGGGCCGGGGGTAAACGGGAGACCCAGTACTTC. This gives the protein CASSPGAGGKRETQYF. Full variable domain (rest looked up from reference TRBV7-9 and TRBJ2-5): DTGVSQNPRHKITKRGQNVTFRCDPISEHNRLYWYRQTLGQGPEFLTYFQNEAQLEKSRLLSDRFSAERPKGSFSTLEIQRTEQGDSAMYLCASSPGAGGKRETQYFGPGTRLLVL.